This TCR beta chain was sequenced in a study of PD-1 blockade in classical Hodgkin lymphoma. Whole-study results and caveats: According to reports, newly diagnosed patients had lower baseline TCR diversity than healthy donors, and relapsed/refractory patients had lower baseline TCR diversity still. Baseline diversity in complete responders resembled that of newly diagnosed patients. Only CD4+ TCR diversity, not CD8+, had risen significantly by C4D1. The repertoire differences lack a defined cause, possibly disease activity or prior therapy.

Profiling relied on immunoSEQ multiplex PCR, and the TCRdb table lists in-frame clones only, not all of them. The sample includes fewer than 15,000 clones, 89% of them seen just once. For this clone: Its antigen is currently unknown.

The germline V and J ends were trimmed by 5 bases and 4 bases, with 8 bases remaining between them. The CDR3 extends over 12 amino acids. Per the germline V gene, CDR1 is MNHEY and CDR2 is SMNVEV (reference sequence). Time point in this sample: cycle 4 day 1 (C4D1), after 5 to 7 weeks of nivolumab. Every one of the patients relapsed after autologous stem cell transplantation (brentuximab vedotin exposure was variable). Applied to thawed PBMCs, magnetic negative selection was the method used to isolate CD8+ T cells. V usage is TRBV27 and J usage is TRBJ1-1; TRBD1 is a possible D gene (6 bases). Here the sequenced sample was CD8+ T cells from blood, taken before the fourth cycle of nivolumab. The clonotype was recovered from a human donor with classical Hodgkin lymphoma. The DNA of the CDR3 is TGTGCCAGCAGTGCAGGGGTCACTGAAGCTTTCTTT. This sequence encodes CASSAGVTEAFF.